The present entry profiles one T cell receptor beta chain with its context. V lost 2 bases and J lost 0, with 9 bases in between. Germline values: CDR1 LGHDT, CDR2 YNNKEL (reference sequence). CDR3 length: 15 amino acids. These data belong to a study of blood T cell repertoires in COVID-19. The protocol was immunoSEQ multiplex PCR, while the TCRdb copy is restricted to in-frame clones and leaves out a portion. This table holds 150,000 to 200,000 clones, more than 75% found once. The sequence was obtained from a woman aged 40 to 49 with COVID-19, enrolled during active disease. The V gene is TRBV3-1 (or the pseudogene TRBV3-2), the J gene TRBJ2-3, with D maybe TRBD2 (5 bases). The specimen sequenced was peripheral blood. CDR3 region: CASSQWRTSTDTQYF. CDR3 coding DNA: TGTGCCAGCAGCCAATGGCGGACTAGCACAGATACGCAGTATTTT.